The rows below give T cell receptor beta chains drawn from one sample of a study of identical twins. TCRdb independently ran MiXCR on the 5' RACE reads; one entry per CDR3 protein. The sample holds approximately 300,000 distinct CDR3 sequences, 9.5% seen once. The same data also went into a second study, on yellow fever vaccine responses in identical twins.

The sequenced sample consisted of CD8+ T cells sorted from blood. These receptors originate from a young woman in good health. The CDR3 runs from the conserved cysteine through the conserved F or W. A D gene is named only where the DNA matches it firmly. Expanded clones get a size class; other rows say once, few or many, or leave the size out.

>TRBJ2-2|few|NA|TRBV3-1
TGTGCCAGCAGCCAAGAAGAGGTTGCAGGGCTCGGAATCGGGGAGCTGTTTTTT
CASSQEEVAGLGIGELFF
>TRBJ2-1|few|NA|TRBV12-5
TGTGCTAGTGGTTTGGTCCCAGGGGAGCAGTTCTTC
CASGLVPGEQFF
>TRBJ1-2|NA|NA|TRBV7-2
TGTGCCAGCTTACAGGAGATTAACTATGGCTACACCTTC
CASLQEINYGYTF
>TRBJ2-5|many|TRBD2|TRBV6-2/TRBV6-3
TGTGCCAGCAGTCCCTTTCCACTAGCGGGAGGACCGGGCCAAGAGACCCAGTACTTC
CASSPFPLAGGPGQETQYF
>TRBJ2-3|few|TRBD2|TRBV4-2
TGTGCCAGCAGCGCTCCGGGACTAGCGGGAGTCCCCACCCCCACAGATACGCAGTATTTT
CASSAPGLAGVPTPTDTQYF
>TRBJ2-7|NA|TRBD2|TRBV6-2/TRBV6-3
TGTGCCAGCAGTTCTCAGGGAGGGGACTACGAGCAGTACTTC
CASSSQGGDYEQYF
>TRBJ2-3|NA|TRBD2|TRBV13
TGTGCCAGCAGTTTCAATAGCGGGGGGGATACGCAGTATTTT
CASSFNSGGDTQYF
>TRBJ2-3|many|TRBD2|TRBV20-1
TGCAGTGCTAGTCCAAGCGGGGGATTGATGGATACGCAGTATTTT
CSASPSGGLMDTQYF
>TRBJ2-1|NA|NA|TRBV6-2/TRBV6-3
TGTGCCAGCAGTTACGATAAGGGGAATGAGCAGTTCTTC
CASSYDKGNEQFF
>TRBJ2-7|few|TRBD1|TRBV10-2
TGCGCCAGTGGACAGGACTCCTCCTACGAGCAGTACTTC
CASGQDSSYEQYF
>TRBJ2-5|many|NA|TRBV12-3/TRBV12-4
TGTGCCAGCAGTTCTATCAGTCCTCAAGAGACCCAGTACTTC
CASSSISPQETQYF
>TRBJ2-1|NA|TRBD2|TRBV7-2
TGTGCCAGCAGCTTAGCTGGGGTTAGCGGGAAGATTATCAATGAGCAGTTCTTC
CASSLAGVSGKIINEQFF
>TRBJ2-7|few|TRBD1|TRBV7-9
TGTGCCAGCAGCTTAGCCCCGGGACAGGGGGGCTACGAGCAGTACTTC
CASSLAPGQGGYEQYF
>TRBJ2-7|many|TRBD2|TRBV12-3/TRBV12-4
TGTGCCAGCAGTACACATAGCGGGGGTAGCTCCTACGAGCAGTACTTC
CASSTHSGGSSYEQYF
>TRBJ2-1|few|NA|TRBV6-4
TGTGCCAGCAGTGACTCGAGGGGGACGAGCGTCAAGGGGAACAATGAGCAGTTCTTC
CASSDSRGTSVKGNNEQFF
>TRBJ2-1|few|TRBD2|TRBV7-9
TGTGCCAGCAGCCCGACTAGCGGGGGGGTTGTCTCCAATGAGCAGTTCTTC
CASSPTSGGVVSNEQFF
>TRBJ2-7|NA|TRBD1|TRBV24-1
TGTGCCACCAGTGATTCCAAATCCCCGACAGGGGCCGCCTACGAGCAGTACTTC
CATSDSKSPTGAAYEQYF
>TRBJ2-1|NA|TRBD2|TRBV7-8
TGTGCCAGCAGCTTACCCGGGACTAGCGGGACCAGCTCCTACAATGAGCAGTTCTTC
CASSLPGTSGTSSYNEQFF
>TRBJ2-7|NA|NA|TRBV20-1
TGCAGTGCTAGAGATCTCTGGGCAGGCGGAGCCTACGAGCAGTACTTC
CSARDLWAGGAYEQYF
>TRBJ2-2|NA|NA|TRBV27
TGTGCCAGCAGTCCCCTTTTGGGTTTTTTGGAGCTGTTTTTT
CASSPLLGFLELFF
>TRBJ2-7|NA|TRBD1|TRBV5-5
TGTGCCTCCACCCAACGGTGGACAGGGGCCTACGAGCAGTACTTC
CASTQRWTGAYEQYF
>TRBJ2-1|few|TRBD1|TRBV2
TGTGCCACCCCGGGCCGGACAGGGACCTCATACAATGAGCAGTTCTTC
CATPGRTGTSYNEQFF
>TRBJ2-1|many|TRBD2|TRBV3-1
TGTGCCAGCAGCCAAACGGAGCGGGGGGGTCTGGAGCAGTTCTTC
CASSQTERGGLEQFF
>TRBJ2-3|many|NA|TRBV5-4
TGTGCCAGCAGCCCAGCTTGGTCGGGACACCCCGCGGATACGCAGTATTTT
CASSPAWSGHPADTQYF
>TRBJ2-1|NA|NA|TRBV5-6
TGTGCCAGCAGCTTCAGACAGGAGCCCTTTGTTGAGCAGTTCTTC
CASSFRQEPFVEQFF
>TRBJ2-1|few|TRBD2|TRBV27
TGTGCCAGCAGTTTATTAGGACTAGCGGGGGGCTCCTACAATGAGCAGTTCTTC
CASSLLGLAGGSYNEQFF
>TRBJ2-5|NA|TRBD2|TRBV7-9
TGTGCCAGCAGAACTAGCGGGGGAGAGACCCAGTACTTC
CASRTSGGETQYF
>TRBJ1-4|many|NA|TRBV29-1
TGCAGCGCATCCAACAGATCAACTAATGAAAAACTGTTTTTT
CSASNRSTNEKLFF
>TRBJ2-4|NA|TRBD1|TRBV2
TGTGCCAGCAGTGTTGACAACTTCTCTCAGGGGGCGGCCAAAAACATTCAGTACTTC
CASSVDNFSQGAAKNIQYF
>TRBJ2-7|NA|TRBD2|TRBV20-1
TGCAGTGCCCCTCGGGGGGGATACGAGCAGTACTTC
CSAPRGGYEQYF
>TRBJ2-2|few|NA|TRBV7-6
TGTGCCAGCAGCTTAAGGGTGAACAGGGCCTCGAACACCGGGGAGCTGTTTTTT
CASSLRVNRASNTGELFF
>TRBJ2-7|NA|TRBD1|TRBV7-2
TGTGCCAGCAGCTTAGAGGGGGCCCCCTACGAGCAGTACTTC
CASSLEGAPYEQYF
>TRBJ2-1|many|NA|TRBV2
TGTGCCAGCAGCGGGCCGGCGAGCGCCTACAATGAGCAGTTCTTC
CASSGPASAYNEQFF
>TRBJ2-5|NA|NA|TRBV28
TGTGCCAGCAGTTTTCCCAGCGTAGAGACCCAGTACTTC
CASSFPSVETQYF
>TRBJ2-7|NA|NA|TRBV4-3
TGCGCCAGCAGCCAAGGGCGGTCCCCCTACGAGCAGTACTTC
CASSQGRSPYEQYF
>TRBJ2-3|NA|NA|TRBV6-1
TGTGCCACCTGCAGGTATACCACAGATACGCAGTATTTT
CATCRYTTDTQYF
>TRBJ1-2|few|TRBD1|TRBV7-9
TGTGCCAGCAGCTTAATTCAGAGGGGGCGCGTCGTAGGCTACACCTTC
CASSLIQRGRVVGYTF
>TRBJ2-5|few|TRBD1|TRBV27
TGTGCCAGCAGTCCCGGGACAGGGGTTTGGGAGACCCAGTACTTC
CASSPGTGVWETQYF
>TRBJ2-5|few|TRBD2|TRBV7-2
TGTGCCAGCAGCCCAACGGGACTAGCGGGACTCCAAGAGACCCAGTACTTC
CASSPTGLAGLQETQYF
>TRBJ2-1|NA|NA|TRBV28
TGTGCCAGCAGCTTCCGGGAGAGTTACCTTTTTGAGCAGTTCTTC
CASSFRESYLFEQFF
>TRBJ1-1|NA|NA|TRBV7-9
TGTGCCAGCAGCTTAGCACAGGGTTCGCTGAACACTGAAGCTTTCTTT
CASSLAQGSLNTEAFF
>TRBJ2-5|NA|TRBD2|TRBV2
TGTGCCTCCCACGGGACTAGCGGGAAAGAGACCCAGTACTTC
CASHGTSGKETQYF
>TRBJ2-1|many|NA|TRBV5-1
TGCGCCAGCAGCTTGGTTACAGCAAACAATGAGCAGTTCTTC
CASSLVTANNEQFF
>TRBJ2-6|many|TRBD1|TRBV12-3/TRBV12-4
TGTGCCAGCACCCCGAGACAGGGCACCTCCGGGGCCAACGTCCTGACTTTC
CASTPRQGTSGANVLTF
>TRBJ2-5|many|NA|TRBV6-5
TGTGCCAGCAGTTACCGGGACTTGGGGACCCAGTACTTC
CASSYRDLGTQYF
>TRBJ2-3|few|NA|TRBV29-1
TGCAGCGTTGATTTGGGGTCAAGGGCAGATACGCAGTATTTT
CSVDLGSRADTQYF
>TRBJ2-7|many|NA|TRBV27
TGTGCCAGCGGCCGGTCAACCCGCTACGAGCAGTACTTC
CASGRSTRYEQYF
>TRBJ2-7|many|TRBD1|TRBV29-1
TGCAGCGTTGCAGGGGGCGAACAGGACTACGAGCAGTACTTC
CSVAGGEQDYEQYF
>TRBJ2-1|many|NA|TRBV4-1
TGCGCCAGCAGCCAGGGACTTCGGCACAATGAGCAGTTCTTC
CASSQGLRHNEQFF